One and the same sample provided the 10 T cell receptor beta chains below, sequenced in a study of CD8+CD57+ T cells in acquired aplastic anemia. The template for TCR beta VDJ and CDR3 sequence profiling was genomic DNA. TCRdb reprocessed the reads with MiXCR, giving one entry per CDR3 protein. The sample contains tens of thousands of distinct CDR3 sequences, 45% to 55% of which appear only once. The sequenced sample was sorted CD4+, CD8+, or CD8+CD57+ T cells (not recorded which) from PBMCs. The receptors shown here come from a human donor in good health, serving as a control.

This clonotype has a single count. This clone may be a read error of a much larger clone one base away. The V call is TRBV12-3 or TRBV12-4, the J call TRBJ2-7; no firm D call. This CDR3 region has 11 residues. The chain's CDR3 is CAGSLGYEQCF. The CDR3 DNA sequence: TGTGCCGGCAGCCTAGGCTACGAGCAGTGCTTC.

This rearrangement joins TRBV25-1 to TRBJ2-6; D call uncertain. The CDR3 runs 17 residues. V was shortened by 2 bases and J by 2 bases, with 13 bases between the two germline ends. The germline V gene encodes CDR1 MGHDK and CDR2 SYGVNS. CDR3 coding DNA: TGTGCCAGCAGTGAAGTTAGACACCATGCTGGGGCCAACGTCCTGACTTTC. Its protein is CASSEVRHHAGANVLTF.

The CDR3 DNA is TGTGCCATCAGTGAGTCGGGGGGACAGGGGGCAGATACGCAGTATTTT. Its translation is CAISESGGQGADTQYF. V gene TRBV10-3 combines with J gene TRBJ2-3; 11 bases are a match to TRBD1. V shed 0 bases and J 4 bases; nucleotides not matched to a gene: 3. The germline V gene encodes CDR1 ENHRY and CDR2 SYGVKD. This CDR3 spans 16 amino acids.

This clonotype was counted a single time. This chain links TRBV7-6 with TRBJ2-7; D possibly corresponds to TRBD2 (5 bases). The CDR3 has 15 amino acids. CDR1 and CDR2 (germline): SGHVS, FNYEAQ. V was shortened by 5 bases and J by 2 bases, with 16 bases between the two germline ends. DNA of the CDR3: TGTGCCAGCAGCCCCCAAGGGAGCCCTCCCTACGAGCAGTACTTC. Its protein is CASSPQGSPPYEQYF.

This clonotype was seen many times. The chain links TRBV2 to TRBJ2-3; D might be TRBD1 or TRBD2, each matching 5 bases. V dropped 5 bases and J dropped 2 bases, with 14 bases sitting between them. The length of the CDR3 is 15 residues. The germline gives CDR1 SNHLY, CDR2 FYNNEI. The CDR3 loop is CASSTGTLYTDTQYF. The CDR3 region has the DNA TGTGCCAGCAGTACCGGGACCCTTTACACAGATACGCAGTATTTT.

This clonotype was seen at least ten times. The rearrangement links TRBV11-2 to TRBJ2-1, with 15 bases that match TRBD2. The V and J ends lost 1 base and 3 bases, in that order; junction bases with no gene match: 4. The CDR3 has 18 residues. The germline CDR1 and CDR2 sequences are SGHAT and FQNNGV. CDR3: CASSLGGLAGGYYNEQFF. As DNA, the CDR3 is TGTGCCAGCAGCTTAGGGGGACTAGCGGGAGGCTACTACAATGAGCAGTTCTTC. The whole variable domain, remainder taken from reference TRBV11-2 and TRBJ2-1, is EAGVAQSPRYKIIEKRQSVAFWCNPISGHATLYWYQQILGQGPKLLIQFQNNGVVDDSQLPKDRFSAERLKGVDSTLKIQPAKLEDSAVYLCASSLGGLAGGYYNEQFFGPGTRLTVL.

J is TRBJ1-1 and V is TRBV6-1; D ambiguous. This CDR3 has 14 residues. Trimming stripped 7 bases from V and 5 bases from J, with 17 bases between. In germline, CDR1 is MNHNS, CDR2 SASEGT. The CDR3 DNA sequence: TGTGCCAGCAAGAACGCGCTAGGTGGGACTGAAGCTTTCTTT. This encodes CASKNALGGTEAFF.

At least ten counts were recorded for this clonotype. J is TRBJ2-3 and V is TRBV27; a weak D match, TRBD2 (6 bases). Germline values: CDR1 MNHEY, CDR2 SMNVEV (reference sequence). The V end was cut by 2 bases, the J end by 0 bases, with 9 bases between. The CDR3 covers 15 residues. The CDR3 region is CASSLKRVSTDTQYF. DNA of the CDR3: TGTGCCAGCAGTTTAAAGCGGGTCAGCACAGATACGCAGTATTTT.

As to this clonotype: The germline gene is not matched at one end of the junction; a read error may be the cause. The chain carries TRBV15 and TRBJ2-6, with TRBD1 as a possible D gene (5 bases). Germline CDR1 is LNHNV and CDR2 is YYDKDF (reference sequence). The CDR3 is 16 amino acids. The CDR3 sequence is CATSGKGATGANVPTF. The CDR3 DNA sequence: TGTGCCACCAGCGGTAAAGGGGCAACTGGGGCCAACGTCCCGACTTTC.

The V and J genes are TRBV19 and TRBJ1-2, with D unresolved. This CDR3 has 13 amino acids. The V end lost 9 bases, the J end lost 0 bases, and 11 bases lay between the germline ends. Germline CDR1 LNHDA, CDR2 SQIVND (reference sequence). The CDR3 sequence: CASSVEANYGYTF. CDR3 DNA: TGTGCCAGCAGTGTTGAAGCTAACTATGGCTACACCTTC.